This T cell receptor (beta chain) comes out of a study of T cells expressing NK-cell markers. Findings and limits, study-wide: Of the CD8+ T cell pool in about 6 donors, roughly 1.0-8% was accounted for by dominant NKG2C+ clonotypes. These clonotypes also led the CD3+CD56-NKG2C+ fraction in a handful of donors.

Generation of TCR beta cDNA was performed by 5'RACE template switching incorporating UMIs. Each CDR3 protein gets one entry in TCRdb, which reprocessed the 5' RACE reads and gives no DNA. The listing records some 390,000 distinct CDR3 sequences. Worth noting for this clonotype: Its specificity is unknown.

Germline assignment: CDR1 DFQATT and CDR2 SNEGSKA (reference sequence). The CDR3 is 15 amino acids. This TCR derives from a woman aged 50 to 65 in good health. Material for sequencing was blood T cells: a sorted CD56 or NKG2C T cell subset, CD4+ or CD8+ T cells, or bulk PBMC T cells (not recorded which). The gene calls are TRBV20-1 and TRBJ1-2. CDR3: CSARDKPIWGFGYTF.